This TCR beta chain was recorded in a study of cytomegalovirus exposure and HLA in healthy donors. Study-wide context: Unique TCRs from HLA-typed donors, some 85 million of them, were held in an early data release.

The PCR employed 60 Vbeta primers together with 13 Jbeta primers. Here immunoSEQ multiplex PCR was the method, and the copy in TCRdb shows in-frame clones only, minus some. The data contain 150,000 to 170,000 clones, roughly 74% of them seen just once; the ten biggest clones take up less than 3.5%. Study-wide findings and caveats: TCR beta sequences numbering fewer than 20,000 were associated with HLA alleles at 0.05 false discovery rate in a later analysis. Reports indicated that the classifier achieved high specificity and sensitivity in diagnosing cytomegalovirus status.

This clone was observed a single time. Antigen unknown. The CDR3 has 17 residues. V lost 4 bases, J lost 4 bases, and 12 bases stayed unmatched. Germline-derived CDR1 and CDR2 are SNHLY and FYNNEI. The donors were healthy bone marrow donors. The chain uses TRBV2 and TRBJ2-5, with 10 bases identical to TRBD2. This clonotype originated in a man aged 18 to 29 in good health and CMV-seronegative. Sample: PBMCs. CDR3 region: CASSVPLAGAPGETQYF. The CDR3 DNA follows: TGTGCCAGCAGTGTGCCCCTAGCGGGGGCCCCCGGAGAGACCCAGTACTTC.